The 29 T cell receptor beta chains given below trace back to one sample, sequenced in a study of technical replicates of blood from several donors. Sequencing was performed with immunoSEQ multiplex PCR; in TCRdb, only in-frame clones are kept and a portion is missing. This table has under 90,000 clones, around 93% appearing once. The specimen sequenced was T cells isolated from PBMCs. The source is a human donor in good health.

This clone was counted between two and nine times. This chain connects TRBV25-1 to TRBJ2-3; 7 nucleotides line up with TRBD1. The CDR3 has 13 amino acids. With V trimmed by 4 bases and J by 4 bases, 2 bases remained unmatched. From germline, CDR1 is MGHDK and CDR2 SYGVNS. Here the CDR3 reads CASSGTGADTQYF. In nucleotides, the CDR3 is TGTGCCAGCAGTGGAACAGGGGCAGATACGCAGTATTTT.

The chain has TRBV19 and TRBJ1-1; 7 nucleotides line up with TRBD1. The CDR3 length is 15 residues. Germline V lookup: CDR1 LNHDA, CDR2 SQIVND (reference sequence). V dropped 5 bases and J dropped 7; count of bases not matched to a gene: 13. CDR3 sequence: CASSPFSGTAIEAFF. CDR3 bases: TGTGCCAGTAGTCCCTTTTCCGGGACAGCTATTGAAGCTTTCTTT.

The chain joins TRBV7-9 to TRBJ2-1; no clear D. V lost 5 bases and J lost 4, with 15 bases in between. CDR3 length equals 15 residues. CDR1 is SEHNR and CDR2 is FQNEAQ in the germline V gene (reference sequence). Here the CDR3 reads CASSLRLEPYNEQFF. Here the CDR3 DNA reads TGTGCCAGCAGCCTCAGACTGGAACCTTACAATGAGCAGTTCTTC.

The rearrangement links TRBV18 to TRBJ1-2, with D hard to call. CDR1 and CDR2 (germline): KGHSH, LQKENI. The CDR3 loop spans 18 amino acids. Trimming removed 0 bases from V and 2 bases from J, with 19 bases in between. CDR3 sequence: CASSPPSLGAPQNYGYTF. CDR3 in DNA: TGTGCCAGCTCACCACCGAGTTTGGGAGCCCCTCAGAACTATGGCTACACCTTC.

As to this clone: At the DNA level, this CDR3 is encoded by other sequences in the same sample as well. The gene calls are TRBV5-1 and TRBJ1-2, with TRBD1 matching 8 bases. CDR1 and CDR2 from the germline V gene are SGHRS and YFSETQ. Germline trimming cut 0 bases from V and 8 bases from J; bases unmatched to any gene: 0. The length of the CDR3 is 12 residues. The CDR3 DNA reads TGCGCCAGCAGCTTGGGACAGGGGGGCTACACCTTC. It translates to CASSLGQGGYTF.

The rearrangement joins TRBV29-1 to TRBJ2-7; 8 positions match TRBD2. Germline assignment: CDR1 SQVTM and CDR2 ANQGSEA. This CDR3 has 14 amino acids. The V and J ends lost 1 base and 0 bases, in that order; junction bases with no gene match: 2. CDR3 DNA: TGCAGCGTTGAAGTGGCGGGAGGCTCCTACGAGCAGTACTTC. As protein: CSVEVAGGSYEQYF.

The table lists this clone with a count of one. CDR3 sequence (DNA): TGTGCCAGCAGCCCCGGGACAGGGTACGACGAGCAGTACTTC. It specifies CASSPGTGYDEQYF. This chain joins TRBV6-6 and TRBJ2-7; 9 nucleotides agree with TRBD1. The germline CDR1 and CDR2 sequences are MNHNY and SVGAGI (reference sequence). The junction had 8 bases not matched to a gene; V was cut back by 6 bases and J by 5 bases. The CDR3 runs 14 residues.

Written as DNA, the CDR3 is TGTGCCAGCAACCCACCGGGGGGGGGCAGCTATGGCTACACCTTC. This codes for CASNPPGGGSYGYTF. The rearrangement links TRBV6-6 to TRBJ1-2; possibly TRBD1 for D (6 bases). The CDR3 has 15 residues. Germline CDR1 reads MNHNY; CDR2 reads SVGAGI (reference sequence). Trimming removed 7 bases at V and 4 bases at J, with 19 bases between.

This clone has only one observation. The gene calls are TRBV6-5 and TRBJ1-5, with TRBD1 matching 12 bases. The CDR3 is made up of 15 amino acids. J was trimmed by 2 bases and V by 8 bases; bases with no gene match: 4. Germline loops: CDR1 MNHEY, CDR2 SVGAGI. CDR3 amino acids: CASGTGGAGNQPQHF. CDR3 coding DNA: TGTGCCAGCGGGACAGGGGGCGCGGGCAATCAGCCCCAGCATTTT.

V is TRBV5-1 and J is TRBJ2-5; D uncertain. V lost 0 bases and J lost 5, with 20 bases in between. CDR3 size: 17 residues. Germline loops: CDR1 SGHRS, CDR2 YFSETQ. CDR3 in amino acids: CASSLAQIWVGRETQYF. CDR3 sequence (DNA): TGCGCCAGCAGCTTGGCCCAGATTTGGGTCGGCAGGGAGACCCAGTACTTC.

This clone appeared a single time. The rearrangement uses TRBV27 and TRBJ2-5, with a tentative D call TRBD2 (6 bases). Germline CDR1 MNHEY, CDR2 SMNVEV (reference sequence). The CDR3 sequence is 12 residues long. Between the trimmed V and J ends, which lost 6 bases and 5 bases, there was a span of 10 bases. CDR3 in amino acids: CASRRAGETQYF. For the CDR3, the DNA is TGTGCCAGCAGAAGGGCGGGGGAGACCCAGTACTTC.

This chain connects TRBV29-1 to TRBJ2-1, with D possibly TRBD2 on 6 matching bases. Trimming removed 5 bases from V and 0 bases from J, with 26 bases in between. CDR1 and CDR2 (germline): SQVTM, ANQGSEA. The length of the CDR3 is 19 residues. The CDR3 DNA is TGCAGCGTTCTTCGGTCCCGCCGGGAGCTAGGGCCCTCCTACAATGAGCAGTTCTTC. Protein sequence: CSVLRSRRELGPSYNEQFF.

This chain links TRBV28 with TRBJ1-1; D unresolved. The CDR3 is 17 amino acids. The ends were cut back, 6 bases at V and 0 bases at J, with 20 bases in the middle. Germline CDR1 and CDR2: MDHEN and SYDVKM. In nucleotides, the CDR3 is TGTGCCAGCAGCCTACGACGGACGGGAAAAATGAACACTGAAGCTTTCTTT. It yields the protein CASSLRRTGKMNTEAFF.

The V call is TRBV5-1, the J call TRBJ2-7; TRBD1 aligns across 7 bases. In germline, CDR1 is SGHRS, CDR2 YFSETQ. The CDR3 sequence is 15 residues long. Trimming took 3 bases from V and 5 from J; bases not matched to a gene: 11. CDR3 in amino acids: CASSSSGQVGDEQYF. The CDR3 DNA reads TGCGCCAGCAGCTCCTCTGGACAGGTCGGGGACGAGCAGTACTTC.

Only one count was recorded for this clone. The chain employs TRBV7-9 and TRBJ2-7; possibly TRBD1 for D (5 bases). There are 18 residues in the CDR3. Trimming left V 2 bases short and J 2 bases short, with 22 bases between. CDR1 and CDR2 (germline): SEHNR, FQNEAQ (reference sequence). CDR3 in DNA: TGTGCCAGCAGCTTAAAAGGGGCCATGGACCGTCGGACCTACGAGCAGTACTTC. Protein: CASSLKGAMDRRTYEQYF. The whole variable domain, filled in from reference TRBV7-9 and TRBJ2-7, reads DTGVSQNPRHKITKRGQNVTFRCDPISEHNRLYWYRQTLGQGPEFLTYFQNEAQLEKSRLLSDRFSAERPKGSFSTLEIQRTEQGDSAMYLCASSLKGAMDRRTYEQYFGPGTRLTVT.

The chain carries TRBV11-2 and TRBJ1-6; D unclear. Germline V gives CDR1 SGHAT, CDR2 FQNNGV. This CDR3 spans 15 amino acids. V gave up 1 base and J gave up 5 bases, with 9 bases separating them. The CDR3 bases are TGTGCCAGCAGCTTAGTCGGAGAGAATAATTCACCCCTCCACTTT. Protein sequence: CASSLVGENNSPLHF. The entire variable domain, with the rest obtained from reference TRBV11-2 and TRBJ1-6, is as follows: EAGVAQSPRYKIIEKRQSVAFWCNPISGHATLYWYQQILGQGPKLLIQFQNNGVVDDSQLPKDRFSAERLKGVDSTLKIQPAKLEDSAVYLCASSLVGENNSPLHFGNGTRLTVT.

The J gene is TRBJ2-2, the V gene TRBV9; possible D gene TRBD1, 6 bases. V dropped 0 bases and J dropped 7 bases, with 13 bases sitting between them. The CDR3 has 15 amino acids. Germline CDR1 and CDR2: SGDLS and YYNGEE. The CDR3 coding sequence is TGTGCCAGCAGCGTAGTGGGGGCCTCGGGCGGGGAGCTGTTTTTT. Protein sequence: CASSVVGASGGELFF.

V usage is TRBV10-2 and J usage is TRBJ2-3; TRBD2 aligns across 9 bases. The CDR3 extends over 16 amino acids. V lost 4 bases to trimming and J lost 7 bases; unmatched junction nucleotides: 12. CDR1 WSHSY and CDR2 SAAADI come from the germline V gene. CDR3 DNA: TGCGCCAGCAGTGTGCGGGCTAGCGGGGAACTTAATACGCAGTATTTT. Protein product: CASSVRASGELNTQYF.

The chain carries TRBV6-6 and TRBJ2-1; possible D gene TRBD1, 6 bases. The CDR3 runs 14 residues. Trimming removed 2 bases from V and 5 bases from J, with 10 bases in between. The germline gives CDR1 MNHNY, CDR2 SVGAGI (reference sequence). CDR3: CASSYPDRHNEQFF. The CDR3, as DNA: TGTGCCAGCAGTTACCCCGACAGGCACAATGAGCAGTTCTTC.

This clone has a single count. This chain connects TRBV6-5 to TRBJ2-7, with D perhaps matching TRBD2 (7 bases). Trimming stripped 7 bases from V and 6 bases from J, with 22 bases between. CDR3 size: 15 residues. The germline gives CDR1 MNHEY, CDR2 SVGAGI. The CDR3 region is CASKGGLGVSGEQYF. As DNA, the CDR3 is TGTGCCAGCAAGGGGGGGCTCGGCGTCTCTGGCGAGCAGTACTTC.

The V gene is TRBV4-1, the J gene TRBJ2-5, with D possibly TRBD1 on 6 matching bases. CDR3 size: 19 residues. Per the germline V gene, CDR1 is MGHRA and CDR2 is YSYEKL. V lost 0 bases and J 5 bases, leaving 25 bases between the germline ends. DNA for the CDR3: TGCGCCAGCAGCCAAGATCGAGGGGGTATTCATTCCGGAGCGGAGACCCAGTACTTC. The encoded protein is CASSQDRGGIHSGAETQYF.

The CDR3 spells CAGRDILNYGYTF. The CDR3 nucleotides read TGTGCTGGCAGGGACATTCTTAACTATGGCTACACCTTC. This chain uses TRBV6-1 with TRBJ1-2; the D gene is possibly TRBD1 (6 bases). This CDR3 region has 13 residues. Germline-derived CDR1 and CDR2 are MNHNS and SASEGT.

J is TRBJ2-4 and V is TRBV28, with a possible D match to TRBD1 (6 bases). This CDR3 is 19 amino acids long. Germline-derived CDR1 and CDR2 are MDHEN and SYDVKM. V lost 7 bases, J lost 0 bases, and 25 bases lay in between. DNA of the CDR3: TGTGCCAGCAACCTCCGTACATGGGGCTGGGGGCTAGCCAAAAACATTCAGTACTTC. Translation: CASNLRTWGWGLAKNIQYF. Full variable domain (outside the CDR3, taken from reference TRBV28 and TRBJ2-4): DVKVTQSSRYLVKRTGEKVFLECVQDMDHENMFWYRQDPGLGLRLIYFSYDVKMKEKGDIPEGYSVSREKKERFSLILESASTNQTSMYLCASNLRTWGWGLAKNIQYFGAGTRLSVL.

The chain has TRBV6-5 and TRBJ2-3; 9 bases line up with TRBD1. Looked up from germline, CDR1 is MNHEY and CDR2 is SVGAGI. This CDR3 contains 16 residues. The V and J ends lost 4 bases and 2 bases, in that order; junction bases with no gene match: 7. CDR3 DNA: TGTGCCAGCAGTTCGCCGGGACAGGGATTCACAGATACGCAGTATTTT. This encodes CASSSPGQGFTDTQYF.

This sequence joins TRBV15 and TRBJ1-2; 7 positions match TRBD1. Trimming took 0 bases from V and 1 from J; bases not matched to a gene: 5. The germline gives CDR1 LNHNV, CDR2 YYDKDF (reference sequence). The CDR3 has 16 amino acids. Here the CDR3 DNA reads TGTGCCACCAGCAGAGATATGGGACAGCTTAACTATGGCTACACCTTC. Translating it yields CATSRDMGQLNYGYTF. Complete variable domain (other parts from reference TRBV15 and TRBJ1-2): DAMVIQNPRYQVTQFGKPVTLSCSQTLNHNVMYWYQQKSSQAPKLLFHYYDKDFNNEADTPDNFQSRRPNTSFCFLDIRSPGLGDTAMYLCATSRDMGQLNYGYTFGSGTRLTVV.

The CDR3 protein is CASIGTGAGEQYF. The CDR3, as DNA: TGTGCCAGCATAGGGACAGGCGCGGGAGAGCAGTACTTC. The chain is built from TRBV11-2 and TRBJ2-7; 8 nucleotides line up with TRBD1. This CDR3 has 13 amino acids. Germline CDR1 is SGHAT and CDR2 is FQNNGV. After removal of 7 bases from V and 7 bases from J, the junction contained 9 bases not matched to a gene.

The V gene is TRBV5-1, the J gene TRBJ2-7; 9 bases align to TRBD2. This CDR3 region has 15 residues. The germline gives CDR1 SGHRS, CDR2 YFSETQ. With 1 base clipped from V and 2 bases from J, the junction kept 4 bases outside the gene matches. DNA for the CDR3: TGCGCCAGCAGCTTGTTGACTAGCGGAACCTACGAGCAGTACTTC. This translates into CASSLLTSGTYEQYF.

The chain combines TRBV5-1 with TRBJ2-1; 14 nucleotides agree with TRBD2. Germline CDR1 reads SGHRS; CDR2 reads YFSETQ. The CDR3 sequence is 15 residues long. V lost 5 bases, J lost 7 bases, and 5 bases stayed unmatched. Here the CDR3 reads CASRTGTSGSNEQFF. Written as DNA, the CDR3 is TGCGCCAGCAGAACCGGGACTAGCGGGAGTAATGAGCAGTTCTTC.

The V gene is TRBV6-1, the J gene TRBJ1-1; D is ambiguous. In germline, CDR1 is MNHNS, CDR2 SASEGT. The V end was cut by 7 bases, the J end by 0 bases, with 6 bases between. This CDR3 comprises 12 residues. As DNA, the CDR3 is TGTGCCAGCAAAATCATGAACACTGAAGCTTTCTTT. Protein product: CASKIMNTEAFF.